This T cell receptor (beta chain) is from a study of regulatory dendritic cells for organ transplantation. The wider study: Regulatory dendritic cells were monocyte-derived, receiving vitamin D3 on days 0 and 4 and IL-10 on day 4. General observations from the study: Regulatory dendritic cells appeared to expand memory CD8+ clones less than mature ones.

Sorted subsets were CFSE-labeled and cultured around five days with allogeneic dendritic cells. Memory T cells were CD45RO+, naive were CD45RA+, sorted by FACS. The CDR3 loop spans 15 amino acids. Germline CDR1 SGHNT, CDR2 YYREEE (reference sequence). J gave up 5 bases and V 2 bases, and 8 bases lay outside the gene matches. The repertoire was sequenced with immunoSEQ multiplex PCR; TCRdb's copy has only in-frame clones and lacks some. The table has over 8,500 clones, over 70% seen once; the top ten hold about 2.6%. Points on this clone: Its antigen is still unknown.

The material sequenced was memory CD4+ T cells from blood cultured with regulatory dendritic cells. Documented subset: CD45RO+ memory T cells. The clonotype originates from a human donor in good health. The chain is built from TRBV5-4 and TRBJ2-5; the match to TRBD2 covers 8 bases. The CDR3 nucleotides are TGTGCCAGCAGCTTCGGACTAGCCACGGGCGAGACCCAGTACTTC. Translating it yields CASSFGLATGETQYF.